A single sample is the source of the 20 T cell receptor beta chains below, sequenced in a study of T cell responses to AZD1222 COVID-19 vaccine. Produced via immunoSEQ multiplex PCR; TCRdb's table is partial and in-frame only. The top ten clones hold roughly 7.5% of a sample with about 140,000 clones, about 89% of them seen once. The sample in question was peripheral blood, obtained 28 days after the second dose of the MenACWY control vaccine. These receptors all come from an adult who received the MenACWY meningococcal vaccine as a control.

This chain uses TRBV6-5 with TRBJ2-1, with D possibly matching TRBD1 (5 bases). Per the germline V gene, CDR1 is MNHEY and CDR2 is SVGAGI. Deletions cut 5 bases from V and 1 base from J, with 12 bases between. CDR3 length: 15 residues. CDR3 sequence (DNA): TGTGCCAGCAGTATGAGGACACCTTCCTACAATGAGCAGTTCTTC. Translating it yields CASSMRTPSYNEQFF.

CDR3 region: CASSAGTGGRAYGYTF. The CDR3 nucleotides read TGCGCCAGCAGTGCCGGGACAGGGGGCCGGGCCTATGGCTACACCTTC. The chain employs TRBV5-1 and TRBJ1-2, with 12 bases that match TRBD1. The CDR3 extends over 16 amino acids. The ends lost 5 bases at V and 4 bases at J; junction bases unmatched: 9. The V gene's germline CDR1 is SGHRS and CDR2 YFSETQ.

The sample holds one count of this clone. This sequence joins TRBV30 and TRBJ2-3, with D possibly TRBD2 on 5 matching bases. V dropped 0 bases and J dropped 6 bases, with 16 bases sitting between them. CDR3 length: 15 residues. Germline CDR1 and CDR2: GTSNPN and SVGIG (reference sequence). The CDR3 reads CAWSVFGGTYDTQYF. The DNA for the CDR3 is TGTGCCTGGAGTGTCTTCGGAGGTACTTACGATACGCAGTATTTT.

The genes are TRBV11-2 and TRBJ2-4; tentative D call: TRBD1 (6 bases). V was pared by 4 bases and J by 14 bases, with 18 bases between. There are 13 residues in the CDR3. From germline, CDR1 is SGHAT and CDR2 FQNNGV. The DNA of the CDR3 is TGTGCCAGCAGCTACAGGGTGGGGGATGAAAAGTACTTC. Protein: CASSYRVGDEKYF.

As concerns this clone: The sample carries other DNA sequences with the same CDR3. CDR3 in DNA: TGTGCCAGCAGCCAAGAGGCCGAGCAGTACTTC. Translation gives CASSQEAEQYF. This chain connects TRBV3-1 (or the pseudogene TRBV3-2) to TRBJ2-7; D uncertain. The CDR3 spans 11 residues. V was clipped by 0 bases and J by 6 bases, with 3 bases between them. Germline V gene lookup returns CDR1 LGHDT and CDR2 YNNKEL (reference sequence).

This chain links TRBV24-1 with TRBJ1-2; D remains ambiguous. The CDR3 extends over 11 amino acids. Between the trimmed V and J ends, which lost 4 bases and 4 bases, there was a span of 3 bases. Germline CDR1 and CDR2: KGHDR and SFDVKD. The CDR3 loop reads CATSDGYGYTF. The CDR3 DNA is TGTGCCACCAGTGACGGCTATGGCTACACCTTC.

The rearrangement uses TRBV6-5 and TRBJ2-5; 10 positions match TRBD2. V trimming: 6 bases; J trimming: 4 bases; junction bases outside the gene matches: 5. The CDR3 length is 14 residues. Germline CDR1 is MNHEY and CDR2 is SVGAGI. The CDR3 is CASRAGLARETQYF. CDR3 nucleotide sequence: TGTGCCAGCAGAGCGGGACTAGCGAGAGAGACCCAGTACTTC.

The chain employs TRBV6-5 and TRBJ1-4, with a possible D match to TRBD1 (6 bases). Trimming removed 2 bases at V and 6 bases at J, with 16 bases between. CDR3 length: 16 amino acids. Germline values: CDR1 MNHEY, CDR2 SVGAGI. CDR3 in DNA: TGTGCCAGCAGTTACAACCTGCAGGGGAAGGATGAAAAACTGTTTTTT. Its translation: CASSYNLQGKDEKLFF.

The V and J genes are TRBV6-1 and TRBJ2-1; D is perhaps TRBD2 (6 bases). CDR1 is MNHNS, CDR2 SASEGT, per germline. The CDR3 has 16 residues. Trimming removed 4 bases from V and 2 bases from J, with 15 bases in between. The CDR3 protein is CASSAVKAGTYNEQFF. The CDR3 DNA follows: TGTGCCAGCAGTGCGGTAAAGGCGGGAACCTACAATGAGCAGTTCTTC.

The rearrangement links TRBV7-9 to TRBJ1-5; possibly TRBD1 for D (5 bases). V lost 1 base, J lost 12 bases, and 13 bases lay in between. The CDR3 runs 13 residues. The germline V gene has CDR1 SEHNR and CDR2 FQNEAQ (reference sequence). The CDR3 nucleotides read TGTGCCAGCAGCTTAGAGGGGAGCGCGCACCAGCATTTT. This sequence encodes CASSLEGSAHQHF.

This chain connects TRBV19 to TRBJ1-2; unclear D gene. CDR3 length: 13 amino acids. Trimming cost V 3 bases and J 3 bases, with 8 bases left between them. The germline V gene has CDR1 LNHDA and CDR2 SQIVND (reference sequence). CDR3 residues: CASSISQYYGYTF. The CDR3 nucleotides are TGTGCCAGTAGTATCTCCCAGTACTATGGCTACACCTTC.

V is TRBV6-1 and J is TRBJ2-7, with D unresolved. Trimming shortened V by 2 bases and J by 1 base, and 12 bases separated the two germline ends. In germline, CDR1 is MNHNS, CDR2 SASEGT. There are 15 residues in the CDR3. The CDR3 DNA follows: TGTGCCAGCAGTGAAAGTCTCCACAGTTCCTACGAGCAGTACTTC. Translation: CASSESLHSSYEQYF.

The rearrangement uses TRBV3-1 (or the pseudogene TRBV3-2) and TRBJ2-7, with a tentative D call TRBD2 (6 bases). CDR3 length: 18 amino acids. Trimming removed 1 base from V and 4 bases from J, with 23 bases in between. Germline CDR1 reads LGHDT; CDR2 reads YNNKEL (reference sequence). The DNA of the CDR3 is TGTGCCAGCAGCCAAGGTAAAGTAGGAGGGGCGCATTCTTACGAGCAGTACTTC. This sequence encodes CASSQGKVGGAHSYEQYF.

This clone was seen only once. This chain uses TRBV5-1 with TRBJ1-5; D not resolved. The CDR3 consists of 15 residues. In germline, CDR1 is SGHRS, CDR2 YFSETQ. V shed 1 base and J shed 0 bases, with 8 bases lying between them. CDR3: CASSLRGGSNQPQHF. The DNA of the CDR3 is TGCGCCAGCAGCTTGCGGGGAGGTAGCAATCAGCCCCAGCATTTT.

The V call is TRBV6-1, the J call TRBJ2-6; perhaps D is TRBD1 or TRBD2 (6 bases each). There are 18 residues in the CDR3. Germline V gene lookup returns CDR1 MNHNS and CDR2 SASEGT. The germline V and J ends were trimmed by 2 bases and 0 bases, with 14 bases remaining between them. DNA for the CDR3: TGTGCCAGCAGTGAATCAACTTGGGGGGCCTCTGGGGCCAACGTCCTGACTTTC. Residues: CASSESTWGASGANVLTF.

The rearrangement joins TRBV7-3 to TRBJ2-3; TRBD1 matches 9 bases. Germline V gene data show CDR1 as SGHTA and CDR2 as FQGTGA. With 4 bases clipped from V and 0 bases from J, the junction kept 2 bases outside the gene matches. The CDR3 runs 15 residues. In nucleotides, the CDR3 is TGTGCCAGCAGCTCCGGGACAGGGAGCACAGATACGCAGTATTTT. It codes for CASSSGTGSTDTQYF.

The chain uses TRBV3-1 (or the pseudogene TRBV3-2) and TRBJ2-1; D is uncertain. CDR1 and CDR2 from the germline V gene are LGHDT and YNNKEL (reference sequence). Trimming removed 0 bases from V and 4 bases from J, with 7 bases in between. This CDR3 comprises 14 residues. The CDR3: CASSQDGSYNEQFF. CDR3 in DNA: TGTGCCAGCAGCCAAGATGGTAGTTACAATGAGCAGTTCTTC.

CDR3 amino acids: CSARSGQPQHF. CDR3 sequence (DNA): TGCAGTGCTAGGTCAGGTCAGCCCCAGCATTTT. The rearrangement uses TRBV20-1 and TRBJ1-5, with D unresolved. Germline V gene sequence: CDR1 DFQATT, CDR2 SNEGSKA (reference sequence). The CDR3 is 11 amino acids. V was trimmed by 3 bases and J by 6 bases, leaving 6 bases between them.

This chain uses TRBV11-2 with TRBJ1-1; D gene unclear. The CDR3 spans 15 residues. The V and J ends lost 0 bases and 1 base respectively, with 9 bases between them. Germline V lookup: CDR1 SGHAT, CDR2 FQNNGV. CDR3 in DNA: TGTGCCAGCAGCTTAGATTCTCGGGCGAACACTGAAGCTTTCTTT. The encoded protein is CASSLDSRANTEAFF.

V is TRBV7-8 and J is TRBJ2-1; D is ambiguous. Germline CDR1 and CDR2: SGHVS and FQNEAQ. This CDR3 spans 13 amino acids. The V gene lost 4 bases and the J gene lost 10 bases, with 14 bases spanning the gap. As DNA, the CDR3 is TGTGCCAGCAGCTCGCCTCTGGTTAGGGAGCAGTTCTTC. Translated: CASSSPLVREQFF.